This passage covers 16 T cell receptor beta chains from one sample sequenced in a study of T cell responses to AZD1222 COVID-19 vaccine (dated by TCRdb to the early 2020s). This specimen's time point label, per the study, means: baseline before first vaccination. Library preparation employed the immunoSEQ multiplex PCR assay. As stored in TCRdb, this immuneACCESS dataset retains in-frame rearrangements with V and J assigned. A fraction of the clones does not appear; measured against another copy, unresolved V genes explain less than half of the discrepancy, and the remainder lacks a known reason. The sample contains about 130,000 clones, about 87% of them found a single time. 3.5% to 4.5% of the sample goes to the ten largest clones. Specimen: peripheral blood, collected on day 0 of AZD1222 vaccination. The receptors originated from an adult in good health.

CDR3 amino acids: CSLRQGGTNTEAFF. DNA for the CDR3: TGCAGCCTCCGACAGGGGGGAACGAACACTGAAGCTTTCTTT. The chain carries TRBV29-1 and TRBJ1-1, with 9 nucleotides matching TRBD1. Germline values: CDR1 SQVTM, CDR2 ANQGSEA. The length of the CDR3 is 14 residues. Trimming removed 8 bases from V and 1 base from J; junction bases left unmatched: 8.

The chain uses TRBV5-6 and TRBJ2-7; 9 bases line up with TRBD1. Per the germline V gene, CDR1 is SGHDT and CDR2 is YYEEEE. The length of the CDR3 is 14 residues. V was clipped by 6 bases and J by 4 bases; unmatched bases: 8. The CDR3 DNA follows: TGTGCCAGCACCGGACAGGGGACGTTTTACGAGCAGTACTTC. Amino acid sequence: CASTGQGTFYEQYF.

V and J are TRBV6-2 or TRBV6-3 and TRBJ1-2, with D uncertain. The CDR3 consists of 12 residues. Per germline, CDR1 MNHEY and CDR2 SVGEGT. Trimming left V 5 bases short and J 3 bases short, with 7 bases between. The CDR3 nucleotides are TGTGCCAGCAGTGAGTTCGACTATGGCTACACCTTC. As protein: CASSEFDYGYTF.

The chain employs TRBV19 and TRBJ2-5; D is uncertain. V shed 4 bases and J shed 4 bases, with 4 bases lying between them. The germline CDR1 and CDR2 sequences are LNHDA and SQIVND (reference sequence). The CDR3 spans 11 residues. CDR3 sequence: CASSRGETQYF. DNA for the CDR3: TGTGCCAGTAGTAGGGGAGAGACCCAGTACTTC.

The rearrangement joins TRBV7-9 to TRBJ2-5; TRBD1 aligns across 7 bases. CDR1 is SEHNR and CDR2 is FQNEAQ in the germline V gene (reference sequence). CDR3 size: 16 residues. Trimming at V came to 3 bases and at J to 4 bases, leaving 11 bases not matched to a gene. The CDR3 loop is CASSFLGQAASETQYF. The CDR3 DNA reads TGTGCCAGCAGCTTCTTAGGACAGGCGGCATCAGAGACCCAGTACTTC.

This chain uses TRBV2 with TRBJ1-1; 8 nucleotides line up with TRBD1. J lost 1 base, V lost 3 bases, and 4 bases had no gene match. The germline gives CDR1 SNHLY, CDR2 FYNNEI. CDR3 size: 15 residues. CDR3 coding DNA: TGTGCCAGCAGTGATTTGGGACAGGCGAACACTGAAGCTTTCTTT. Translation: CASSDLGQANTEAFF.

This sequence joins TRBV5-4 and TRBJ1-2; 7 bases are a match to TRBD1. Trimming took 4 bases from V and 3 from J; bases not matched to a gene: 9. From germline, CDR1 is SGHNT and CDR2 YYREEE (reference sequence). The CDR3 sequence is 15 residues long. CDR3 in amino acids: CASSPGAGGDYGYTF. In DNA, the CDR3 is TGTGCCAGCAGCCCCGGGGCAGGGGGGGACTATGGCTACACCTTC.

Written as DNA, the CDR3 is TGTGCCAGCAGCCCCGGGGATTTGCGGGAGCAGTACTTC. This encodes CASSPGDLREQYF. The V call is TRBV7-3, the J call TRBJ2-7; D might be TRBD2 (5 bases). Germline V gene lookup returns CDR1 SGHTA and CDR2 FQGTGA. Trimming cost V 5 bases and J 7 bases, with 15 bases left between them. The CDR3 totals 13 residues.

The table lists this clone with a count of one. V usage is TRBV11-3 and J usage is TRBJ2-1; 7 positions match TRBD1. The germline V gene has CDR1 SGHNT and CDR2 YENEEA. V was pared by 5 bases and J by 9 bases, with 10 bases of the junction left unmatched. This CDR3 is 14 amino acids long. CDR3 nucleotide sequence: TGTGCCAGCAGCCCCTTGACAGGGCGCAGTGAGCAGTTCTTC. Translated: CASSPLTGRSEQFF. The variable domain in full, with the rest retrieved from reference TRBV11-3 and TRBJ2-1, is EAGVVQSPRYKIIEKKQPVAFWCNPISGHNTLYWYLQNLGQGPELLIRYENEEAVDDSQLPKDRFSAERLKGVDSTLKIQPAELGDSAVYLCASSPLTGRSEQFFGPGTRLTVL.

J is TRBJ2-2 and V is TRBV19; D call uncertain. Germline V gene sequence: CDR1 LNHDA, CDR2 SQIVND (reference sequence). Between the trimmed V and J ends, which lost 1 base and 1 base, there was a span of 4 bases. This CDR3 contains 14 residues. CDR3 sequence: CASSIGGNTGELFF. CDR3 bases: TGTGCCAGTAGTATAGGGGGGAACACCGGGGAGCTGTTTTTT.

The genes are TRBV24-1 and TRBJ1-2; D not resolved. Germline assignment: CDR1 KGHDR and CDR2 SFDVKD. The CDR3 consists of 13 residues. Trimming stripped 4 bases from V and 8 bases from J, with 13 bases between. The CDR3 reads CATSDPPTTGYTF. As DNA, the CDR3 is TGTGCCACCAGTGACCCCCCGACAACGGGCTACACCTTC.

The gene calls are TRBV27 and TRBJ2-1; maybe TRBD2 (5 bases). This CDR3 is built from 14 residues. The germline V and J ends were trimmed by 6 bases and 6 bases, with 15 bases remaining between them. Germline V lookup: CDR1 MNHEY, CDR2 SMNVEV (reference sequence). The CDR3 DNA reads TGTGCCAGCAGGGGGTTAGGAGGATTCAATGAGCAGTTCTTC. This codes for CASRGLGGFNEQFF.

The genes are TRBV18 and TRBJ2-7; D is possibly TRBD2 (6 bases). Germline lookup yields CDR1 KGHSH and CDR2 LQKENI. Trimming removed 3 bases from V and 0 bases from J, with 9 bases in between. The CDR3 contains 14 residues. The DNA of the CDR3 is TGTGCCAGCTCACCTCGGGGGAGCTCCTACGAGCAGTACTTC. Translating gives CASSPRGSSYEQYF. The variable domain in full, with the rest retrieved from reference TRBV18 and TRBJ2-7, is NAGVMQNPRHLVRRRGQEARLRCSPMKGHSHVYWYRQLPEEGLKFMVYLQKENIIDESGMPKERFSAEFPKEGPSILRIQQVVRGDSAAYFCASSPRGSSYEQYFGPGTRLTVT.

The V gene is TRBV7-8, the J gene TRBJ1-1; D gene unclear. Germline V gene lookup returns CDR1 SGHVS and CDR2 FQNEAQ. The CDR3 runs to 13 residues. V shed 3 bases and J shed 1 base, with 6 bases lying between them. The CDR3 DNA sequence: TGTGCCAGCAGCTTGGACCGGAACACTGAAGCTTTCTTT. Translated, it gives CASSLDRNTEAFF.

V and J are TRBV7-9 and TRBJ2-5; D remains unclear. The V end was cut by 1 base, the J end by 3 bases, with 9 bases between. Germline CDR1 reads SEHNR; CDR2 reads FQNEAQ (reference sequence). This CDR3 is built from 14 residues. CDR3 amino acids: CASSLGPGEETQYF. For the CDR3, the DNA is TGTGCCAGCAGCTTAGGCCCAGGAGAAGAGACCCAGTACTTC.

This clone appeared once. CDR3 amino acids: CAWRLRPQHF. In DNA, the CDR3 is TGTGCCTGGAGGCTGAGGCCCCAGCATTTT. V is TRBV30 and J is TRBJ1-5; D remains unclear. The germline CDR1 and CDR2 sequences are GTSNPN and SVGIG (reference sequence). V was shortened by 3 bases and J by 9 bases, with 6 bases between the two germline ends. The CDR3 covers 10 residues.